This T cell receptor (beta chain) was recovered during a study of T cell changes during pregnancy in multiple sclerosis. With 4 bases removed from V and 4 bases from J, the gap between germline ends came to 10 bases. Germline V gene sequence: CDR1 SGHRS, CDR2 YFSETQ. The CDR3 covers 13 residues. Assay used: immunoSEQ multiplex PCR; TCRdb lists only in-frame clones, some missing. The table records 83,000 or so clones, about 94% of them present only once. The TCR was taken from a female donor in good health, enrolled as a control in a pregnancy study. The sequencing used peripheral blood, collected after pregnancy. The chain combines TRBV5-1 with TRBJ2-3; tentative D call: TRBD1 (6 bases). CDR3 bases: TGCGCCAGCAGCACCAGGGGAGCAGATACGCAGTATTTT. Protein sequence: CASSTRGADTQYF.